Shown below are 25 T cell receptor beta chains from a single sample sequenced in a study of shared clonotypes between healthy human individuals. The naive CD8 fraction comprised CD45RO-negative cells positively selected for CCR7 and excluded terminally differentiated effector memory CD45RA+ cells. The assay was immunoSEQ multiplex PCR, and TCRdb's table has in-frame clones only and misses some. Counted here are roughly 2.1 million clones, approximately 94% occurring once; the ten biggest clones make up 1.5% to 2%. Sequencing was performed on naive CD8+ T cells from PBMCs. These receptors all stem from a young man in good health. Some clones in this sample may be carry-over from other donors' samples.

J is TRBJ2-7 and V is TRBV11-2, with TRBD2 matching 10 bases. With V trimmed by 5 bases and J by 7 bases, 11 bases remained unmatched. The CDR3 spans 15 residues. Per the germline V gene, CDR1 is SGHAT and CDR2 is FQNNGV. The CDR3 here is CASSPGLAATQEQYF. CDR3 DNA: TGTGCCAGCAGCCCCGGACTAGCGGCCACGCAAGAGCAGTACTTC.

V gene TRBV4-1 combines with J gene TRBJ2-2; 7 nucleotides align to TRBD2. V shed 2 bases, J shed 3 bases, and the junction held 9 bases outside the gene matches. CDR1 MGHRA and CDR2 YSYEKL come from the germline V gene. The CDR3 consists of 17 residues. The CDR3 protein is CASSQIGGRPDTGELFF. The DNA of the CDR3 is TGCGCCAGCAGCCAAATCGGGGGGAGGCCGGACACCGGGGAGCTGTTTTTT.

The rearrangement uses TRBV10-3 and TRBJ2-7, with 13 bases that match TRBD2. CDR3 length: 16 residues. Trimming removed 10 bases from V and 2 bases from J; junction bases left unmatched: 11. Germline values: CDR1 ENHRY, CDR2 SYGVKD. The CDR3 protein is CATLRTSGSETYEQYF. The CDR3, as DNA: TGTGCCACTCTGCGGACTAGCGGGAGCGAAACCTACGAGCAGTACTTC.

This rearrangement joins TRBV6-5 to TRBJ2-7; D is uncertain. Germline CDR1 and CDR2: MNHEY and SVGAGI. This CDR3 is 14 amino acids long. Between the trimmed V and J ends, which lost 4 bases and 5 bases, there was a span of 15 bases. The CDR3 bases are TGTGCCAGCAGTTTTACCTGGGGAAGCCACGAGCAGTACTTC. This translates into CASSFTWGSHEQYF.

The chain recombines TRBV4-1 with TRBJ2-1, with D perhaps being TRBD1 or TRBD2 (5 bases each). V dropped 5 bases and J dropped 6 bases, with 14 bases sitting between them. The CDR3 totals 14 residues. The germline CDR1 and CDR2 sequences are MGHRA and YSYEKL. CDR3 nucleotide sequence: TGCGCCAGCAGCACGGGACCTTGGGTCAATGAGCAGTTCTTC. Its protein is CASSTGPWVNEQFF.

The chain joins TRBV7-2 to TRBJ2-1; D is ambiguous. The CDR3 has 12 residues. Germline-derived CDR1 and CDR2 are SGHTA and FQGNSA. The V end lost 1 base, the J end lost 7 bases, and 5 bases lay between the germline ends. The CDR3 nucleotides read TGTGCCAGCAGCTTAGTTAGAAATGAGCAGTTCTTC. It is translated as CASSLVRNEQFF.

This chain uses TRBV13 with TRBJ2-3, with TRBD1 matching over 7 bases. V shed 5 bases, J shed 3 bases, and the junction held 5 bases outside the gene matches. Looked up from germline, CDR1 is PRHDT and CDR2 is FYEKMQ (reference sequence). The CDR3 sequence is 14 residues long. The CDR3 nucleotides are TGTGCCAGCAGCCCGGGACAGTGGACAGATACGCAGTATTTT. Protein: CASSPGQWTDTQYF.

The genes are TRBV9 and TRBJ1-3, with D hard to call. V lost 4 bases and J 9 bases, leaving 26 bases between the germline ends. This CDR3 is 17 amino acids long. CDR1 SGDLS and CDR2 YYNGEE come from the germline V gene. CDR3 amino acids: CASSPPWGDQFRSTIYF. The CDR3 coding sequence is TGTGCCAGCAGCCCCCCTTGGGGAGACCAGTTTCGTTCCACCATATATTTT.

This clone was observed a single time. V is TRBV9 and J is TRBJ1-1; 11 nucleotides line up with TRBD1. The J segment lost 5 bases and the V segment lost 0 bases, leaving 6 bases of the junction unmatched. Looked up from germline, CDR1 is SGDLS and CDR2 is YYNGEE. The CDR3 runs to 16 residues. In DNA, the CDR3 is TGTGCCAGCAGCGTAGCTTCGGACAGGGGGCGAACTGAAGCTTTCTTT. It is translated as CASSVASDRGRTEAFF.

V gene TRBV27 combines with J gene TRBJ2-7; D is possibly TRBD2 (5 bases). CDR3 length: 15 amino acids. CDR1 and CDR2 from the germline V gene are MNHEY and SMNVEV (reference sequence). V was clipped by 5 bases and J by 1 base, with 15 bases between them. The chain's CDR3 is CASSEDLEGSYEQYF. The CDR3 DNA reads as TGTGCCAGCAGTGAAGATCTAGAGGGATCCTACGAGCAGTACTTC.

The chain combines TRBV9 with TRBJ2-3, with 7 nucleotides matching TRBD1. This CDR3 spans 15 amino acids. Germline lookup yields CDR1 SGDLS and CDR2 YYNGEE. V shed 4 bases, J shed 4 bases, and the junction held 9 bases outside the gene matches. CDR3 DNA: TGTGCCAGCAGCCCCTTTAGGGGGCGGGCAGATACGCAGTATTTT. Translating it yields CASSPFRGRADTQYF.

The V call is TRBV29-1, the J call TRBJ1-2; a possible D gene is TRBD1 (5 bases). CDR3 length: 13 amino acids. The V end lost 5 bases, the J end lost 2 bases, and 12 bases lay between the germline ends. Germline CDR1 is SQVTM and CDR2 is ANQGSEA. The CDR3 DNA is TGCAGCGTTTGGGCAGGGCTAAACTATGGCTACACCTTC. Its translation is CSVWAGLNYGYTF.

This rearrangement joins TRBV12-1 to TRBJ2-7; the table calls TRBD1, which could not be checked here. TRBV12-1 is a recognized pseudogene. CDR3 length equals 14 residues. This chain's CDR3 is CASSSPGQPYEQYF. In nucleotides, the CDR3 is TGTGCCAGCAGCTCGCCCGGACAGCCCTACGAGCAGTACTTC.

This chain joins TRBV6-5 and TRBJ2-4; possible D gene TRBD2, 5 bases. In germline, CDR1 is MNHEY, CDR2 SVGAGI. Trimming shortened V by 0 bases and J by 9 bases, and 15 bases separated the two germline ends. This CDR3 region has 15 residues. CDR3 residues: CASSYSTRGGGIQYF. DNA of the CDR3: TGTGCCAGCAGTTACTCTACTCGGGGTGGTGGCATTCAGTACTTC.

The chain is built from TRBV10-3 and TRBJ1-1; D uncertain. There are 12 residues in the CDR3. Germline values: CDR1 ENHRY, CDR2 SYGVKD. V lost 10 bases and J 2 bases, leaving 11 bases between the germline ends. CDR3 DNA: TGTGCCACGCGGACTTCAAACACTGAAGCTTTCTTT. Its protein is CATRTSNTEAFF.

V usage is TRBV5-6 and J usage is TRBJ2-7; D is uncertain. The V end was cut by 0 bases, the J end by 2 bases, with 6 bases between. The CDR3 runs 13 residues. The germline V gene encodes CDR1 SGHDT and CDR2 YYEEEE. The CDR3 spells CASSLALTYEQYF. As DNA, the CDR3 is TGTGCCAGCAGCTTGGCCCTGACCTACGAGCAGTACTTC. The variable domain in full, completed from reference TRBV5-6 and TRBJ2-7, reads DAGVTQSPTHLIKTRGQQVTLRCSPKSGHDTVSWYQQALGQGPQFIFQYYEEEERQRGNFPDRFSGHQFPNYSSELNVNALLLGDSALYLCASSLALTYEQYFGPGTRLTVT.

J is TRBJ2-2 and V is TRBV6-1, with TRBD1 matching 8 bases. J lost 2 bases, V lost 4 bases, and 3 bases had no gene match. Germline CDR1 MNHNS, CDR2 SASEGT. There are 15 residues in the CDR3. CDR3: CASSGDRGNTGELFF. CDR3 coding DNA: TGTGCCAGCAGTGGAGACAGGGGAAACACCGGGGAGCTGTTTTTT.

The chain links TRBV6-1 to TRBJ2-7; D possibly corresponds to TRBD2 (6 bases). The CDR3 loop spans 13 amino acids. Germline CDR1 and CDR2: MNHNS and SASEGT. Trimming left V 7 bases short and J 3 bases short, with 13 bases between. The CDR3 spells CASTWGVGYEQYF. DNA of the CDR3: TGTGCCAGCACGTGGGGGGTCGGCTACGAGCAGTACTTC.

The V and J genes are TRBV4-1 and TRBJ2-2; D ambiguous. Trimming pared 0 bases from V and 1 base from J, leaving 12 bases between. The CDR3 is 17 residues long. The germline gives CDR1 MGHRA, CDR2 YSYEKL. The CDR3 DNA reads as TGCGCCAGCAGCCAAGATAGACCGGATCGGAACACCGGGGAGCTGTTTTTT. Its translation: CASSQDRPDRNTGELFF.

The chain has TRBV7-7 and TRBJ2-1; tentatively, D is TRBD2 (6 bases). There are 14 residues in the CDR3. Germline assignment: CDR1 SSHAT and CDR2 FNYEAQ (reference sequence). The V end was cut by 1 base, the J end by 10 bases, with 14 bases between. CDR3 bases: TGTGCCAGCAGCTTAGGTTTGGGGGACTGGGAGCAGTTCTTC. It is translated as CASSLGLGDWEQFF. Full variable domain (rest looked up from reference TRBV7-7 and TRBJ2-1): GAGVSQSPRYKVTKRGQDVTLRCDPISSHATLYWYQQALGQGPEFLTYFNYEAQPDKSGLPSDRFSAERPEGSISTLTIQRTEQRDSAMYRCASSLGLGDWEQFFGPGTRLTVL.

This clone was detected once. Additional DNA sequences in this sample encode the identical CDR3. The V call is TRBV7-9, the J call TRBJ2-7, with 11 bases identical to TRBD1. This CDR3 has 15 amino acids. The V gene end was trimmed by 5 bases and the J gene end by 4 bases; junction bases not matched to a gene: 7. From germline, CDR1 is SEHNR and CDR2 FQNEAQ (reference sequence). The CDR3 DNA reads TGTGCCAGCAGCCCACCGGACAGGGGGCGATACGAGCAGTACTTC. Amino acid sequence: CASSPPDRGRYEQYF. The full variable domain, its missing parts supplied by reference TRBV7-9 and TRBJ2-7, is DTGVSQNPRHKITKRGQNVTFRCDPISEHNRLYWYRQTLGQGPEFLTYFQNEAQLEKSRLLSDRFSAERPKGSFSTLEIQRTEQGDSAMYLCASSPPDRGRYEQYFGPGTRLTVT.

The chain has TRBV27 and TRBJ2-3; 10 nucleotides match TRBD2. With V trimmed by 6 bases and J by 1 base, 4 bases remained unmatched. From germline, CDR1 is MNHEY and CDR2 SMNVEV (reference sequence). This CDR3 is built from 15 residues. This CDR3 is CASRRGTSGTDTQYF. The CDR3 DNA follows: TGTGCCAGCAGGCGCGGGACTAGCGGCACAGATACGCAGTATTTT.

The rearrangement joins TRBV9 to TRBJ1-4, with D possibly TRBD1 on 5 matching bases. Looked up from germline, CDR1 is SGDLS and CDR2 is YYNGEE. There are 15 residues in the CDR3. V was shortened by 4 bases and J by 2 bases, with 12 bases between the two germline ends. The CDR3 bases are TGTGCCAGCAGCTCCCATGGGGGGACTAATGAAAAACTGTTTTTT. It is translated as CASSSHGGTNEKLFF.

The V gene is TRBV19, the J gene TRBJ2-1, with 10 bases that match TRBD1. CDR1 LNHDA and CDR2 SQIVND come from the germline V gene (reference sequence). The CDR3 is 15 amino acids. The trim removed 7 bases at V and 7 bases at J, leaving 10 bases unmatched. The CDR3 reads CASNPGQGRVNEQFF. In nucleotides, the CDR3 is TGTGCCAGTAACCCGGGACAGGGGAGAGTGAATGAGCAGTTCTTC.

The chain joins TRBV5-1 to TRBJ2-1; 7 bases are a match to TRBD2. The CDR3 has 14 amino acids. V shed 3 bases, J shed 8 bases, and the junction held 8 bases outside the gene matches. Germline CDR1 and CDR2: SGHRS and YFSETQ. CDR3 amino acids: CASSSLGGPDEQFF. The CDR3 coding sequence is TGCGCCAGCAGCTCCTTGGGAGGGCCGGATGAGCAGTTCTTC. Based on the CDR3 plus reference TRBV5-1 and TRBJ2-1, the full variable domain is KAGVTQTPRYLIKTRGQQVTLSCSPISGHRSVSWYQQTPGQGLQFLFEYFSETQRNKGNFPGRFSGRQFSNSRSEMNVSTLELGDSALYLCASSSLGGPDEQFFGPGTRLTVL.